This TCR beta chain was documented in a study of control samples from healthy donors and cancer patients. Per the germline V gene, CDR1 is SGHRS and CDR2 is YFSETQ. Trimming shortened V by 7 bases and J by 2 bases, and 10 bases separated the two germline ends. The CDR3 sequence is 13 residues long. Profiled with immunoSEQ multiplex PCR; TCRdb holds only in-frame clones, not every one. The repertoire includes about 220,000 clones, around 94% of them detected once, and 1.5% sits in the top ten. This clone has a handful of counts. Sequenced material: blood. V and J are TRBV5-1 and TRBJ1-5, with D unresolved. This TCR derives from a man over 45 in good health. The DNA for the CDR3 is TGCGCCAGCTCCTACGGGGGCAATCAGCCCCAGCATTTT. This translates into CASSYGGNQPQHF.